This TCR beta chain was retrieved from a study of blood T cell repertoires in COVID-19. Study as a whole: Sites across the United States, Italy and Spain contributed samples from acute and convalescent COVID-19.

As originally analysed: Estimated nucleated cell counts came from reference gene primer amplification. The data were produced by immunoSEQ multiplex PCR, yet TCRdb's version contains in-frame clones alone and is incomplete. From that table come the V and J calls and clone size; the DNA was used to work out D and trimming. The repertoire includes about 98,000 clones, 82% of them detected once, and approximately 18% sits in the top ten. Trimming pared 0 bases from V and 2 bases from J, leaving 14 bases between. Germline CDR1 reads LGHNA; CDR2 reads YSLEER. The CDR3 length is 17 residues. The source material was peripheral blood. J is TRBJ2-1 and V is TRBV4-3, with a possible D match to TRBD1 (5 bases). This receptor was identified in a man older than 75 with acute or convalescent COVID-19. CDR3 residues: CASSQDGSQGPYNEQFF. Written as DNA, the CDR3 is TGCGCCAGCAGCCAAGACGGCTCCCAGGGCCCCTACAATGAGCAGTTCTTC.